This TCR beta chain was identified during a study of T cells after yellow fever vaccination. TCRdb reprocessed the 5' RACE reads with MiXCR, giving one entry per CDR3 protein. Here the sample spans 300,000 to 400,000 distinct CDR3 sequences, 8.5% to 10% being singletons. Findings of the study overall: A faster peak, day 5 versus 15, was reached by the weaker secondary response.

Germline V lookup: CDR1 SGDLS, CDR2 YYNGEE. V lost 4 bases and J lost 3; bases outside the gene matches: 6. The CDR3 spans 14 residues. With respect to this clonotype: Its antigen is unknown.

The material was PBMCs, obtained on the day of the first yellow fever vaccination. This clonotype originated in a man younger than 35 who received the YFV17D yellow fever vaccine. The genes are TRBV9 and TRBJ1-2; 7 bases line up with TRBD1. The CDR3 reads CASSQRQGDYGYTF. CDR3 bases: TGTGCCAGCAGCCAGAGACAGGGCGACTATGGCTACACCTTC.